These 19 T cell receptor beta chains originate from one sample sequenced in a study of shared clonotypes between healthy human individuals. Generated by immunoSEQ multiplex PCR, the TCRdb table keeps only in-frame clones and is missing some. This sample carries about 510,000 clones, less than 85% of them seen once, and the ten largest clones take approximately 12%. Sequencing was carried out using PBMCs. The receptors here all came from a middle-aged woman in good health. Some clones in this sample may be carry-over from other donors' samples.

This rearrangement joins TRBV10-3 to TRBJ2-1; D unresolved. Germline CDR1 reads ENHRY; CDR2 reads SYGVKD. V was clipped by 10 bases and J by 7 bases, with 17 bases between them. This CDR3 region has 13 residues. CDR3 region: CASTEVDGNEQFF. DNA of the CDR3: TGTGCCAGCACTGAGGTGGACGGAAATGAGCAGTTCTTC.

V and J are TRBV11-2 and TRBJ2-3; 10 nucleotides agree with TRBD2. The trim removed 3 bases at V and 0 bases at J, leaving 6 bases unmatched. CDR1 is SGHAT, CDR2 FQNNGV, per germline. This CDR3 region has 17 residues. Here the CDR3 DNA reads TGTGCCAGCAGCTTTCTAGCGGGAGCGGTTAGCACAGATACGCAGTATTTT. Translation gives CASSFLAGAVSTDTQYF.

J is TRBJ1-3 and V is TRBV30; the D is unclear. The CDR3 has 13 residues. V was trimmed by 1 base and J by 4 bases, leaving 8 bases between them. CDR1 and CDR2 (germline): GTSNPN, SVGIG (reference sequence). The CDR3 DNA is TGTGCCTGGAGTGCCCGGGGAGGAAACACCATATATTTT. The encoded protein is CAWSARGGNTIYF.

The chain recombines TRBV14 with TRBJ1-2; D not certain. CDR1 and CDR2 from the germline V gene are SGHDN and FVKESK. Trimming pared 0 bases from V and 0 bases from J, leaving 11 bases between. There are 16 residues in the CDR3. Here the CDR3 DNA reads TGTGCCAGCAGCCAAGATCCAAGCAGAGCTAACTATGGCTACACCTTC. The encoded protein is CASSQDPSRANYGYTF.

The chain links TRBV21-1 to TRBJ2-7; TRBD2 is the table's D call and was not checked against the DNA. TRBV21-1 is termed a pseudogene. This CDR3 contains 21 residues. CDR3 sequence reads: CASSNPALYNPGLADPYEQYF. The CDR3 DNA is TGTGCCAGCAGCAACCCCGCCCTTTACAATCCGGGACTAGCGGACCCCTACGAGCAGTACTTC.

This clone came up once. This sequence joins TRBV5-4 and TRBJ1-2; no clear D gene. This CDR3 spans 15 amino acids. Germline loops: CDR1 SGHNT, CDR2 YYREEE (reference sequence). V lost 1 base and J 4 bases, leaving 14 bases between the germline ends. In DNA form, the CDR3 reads TGTGCCAGCAGCTTGTCTCTGGCGGTCGGCTATGGCTACACCTTC. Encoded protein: CASSLSLAVGYGYTF.

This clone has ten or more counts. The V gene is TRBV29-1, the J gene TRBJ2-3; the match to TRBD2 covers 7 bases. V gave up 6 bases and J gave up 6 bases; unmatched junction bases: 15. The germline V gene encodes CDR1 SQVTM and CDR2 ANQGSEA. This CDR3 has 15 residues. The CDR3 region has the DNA TGCAGCGTGAGGCGCGGGAGCTACATTGGGGATACGCAGTATTTT. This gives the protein CSVRRGSYIGDTQYF.

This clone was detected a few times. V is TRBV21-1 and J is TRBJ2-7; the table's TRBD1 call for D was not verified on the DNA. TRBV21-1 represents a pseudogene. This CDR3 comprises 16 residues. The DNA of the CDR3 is TGTGCCAGCACACCGGGGGGGGACAGGGGTGCGTACGAGCAGTACTTC. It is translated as CASTPGGDRGAYEQYF.

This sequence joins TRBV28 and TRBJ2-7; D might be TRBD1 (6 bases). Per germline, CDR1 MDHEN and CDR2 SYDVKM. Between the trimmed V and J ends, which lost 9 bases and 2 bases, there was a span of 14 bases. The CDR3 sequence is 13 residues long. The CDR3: CASRRGSAYEQYF. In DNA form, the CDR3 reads TGTGCCAGTAGAAGGGGGAGCGCCTACGAGCAGTACTTC.

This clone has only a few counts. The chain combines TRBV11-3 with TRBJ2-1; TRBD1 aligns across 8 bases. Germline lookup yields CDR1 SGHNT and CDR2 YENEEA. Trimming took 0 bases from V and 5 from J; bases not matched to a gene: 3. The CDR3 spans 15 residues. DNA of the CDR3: TGTGCCAGCAGCTTAGAAGGGACAGGCAACAATGAGCAGTTCTTC. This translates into CASSLEGTGNNEQFF. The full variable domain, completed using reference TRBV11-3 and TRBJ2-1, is EAGVVQSPRYKIIEKKQPVAFWCNPISGHNTLYWYLQNLGQGPELLIRYENEEAVDDSQLPKDRFSAERLKGVDSTLKIQPAELGDSAVYLCASSLEGTGNNEQFFGPGTRLTVL.

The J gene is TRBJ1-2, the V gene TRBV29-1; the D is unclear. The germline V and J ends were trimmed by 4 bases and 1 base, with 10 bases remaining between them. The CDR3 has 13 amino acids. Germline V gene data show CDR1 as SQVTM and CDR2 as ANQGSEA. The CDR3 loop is CSVGAADNYGYTF. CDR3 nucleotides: TGCAGCGTTGGTGCGGCTGATAACTATGGCTACACCTTC.

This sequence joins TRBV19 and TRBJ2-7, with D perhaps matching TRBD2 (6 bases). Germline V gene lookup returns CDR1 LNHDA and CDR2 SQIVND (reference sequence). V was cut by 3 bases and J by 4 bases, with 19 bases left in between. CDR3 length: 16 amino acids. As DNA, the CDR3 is TGTGCCAGTAGTATCGGGAGTCTAGCCTTACCTTACGAGCAGTACTTC. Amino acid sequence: CASSIGSLALPYEQYF.

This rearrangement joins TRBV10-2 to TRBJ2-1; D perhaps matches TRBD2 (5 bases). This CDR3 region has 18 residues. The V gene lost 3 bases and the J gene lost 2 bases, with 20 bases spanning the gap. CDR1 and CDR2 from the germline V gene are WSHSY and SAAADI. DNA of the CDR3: TGCGCCAGCAGTGACCCCGGACTTGTACGAGGACCCTACAATGAGCAGTTCTTC. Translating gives CASSDPGLVRGPYNEQFF.

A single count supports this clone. The CDR3 reads CASSFGGSGYTF. Written as DNA, the CDR3 is TGTGCCAGCAGCTTTGGGGGATCTGGCTACACCTTC. The V call is TRBV11-2, the J call TRBJ1-2, with D maybe TRBD1 (5 bases). This CDR3 contains 12 residues. Germline V CDR1 and CDR2: SGHAT, FQNNGV. Trimming cost V 3 bases and J 7 bases, with 9 bases left between them.

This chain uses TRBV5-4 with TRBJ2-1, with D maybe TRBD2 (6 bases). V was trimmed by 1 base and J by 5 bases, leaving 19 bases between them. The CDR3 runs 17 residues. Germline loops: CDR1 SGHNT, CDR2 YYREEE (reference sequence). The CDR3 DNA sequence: TGTGCCAGCAGCTTGACAGCGGGCCCTGCGTTACACAATGAGCAGTTCTTC. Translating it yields CASSLTAGPALHNEQFF.

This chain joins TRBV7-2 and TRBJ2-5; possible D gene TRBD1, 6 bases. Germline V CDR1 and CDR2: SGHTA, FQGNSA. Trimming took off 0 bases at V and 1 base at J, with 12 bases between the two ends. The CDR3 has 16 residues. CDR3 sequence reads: CASSLAQGIAQETQYF. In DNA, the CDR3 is TGTGCCAGCAGCTTAGCGCAGGGGATCGCCCAAGAGACCCAGTACTTC.

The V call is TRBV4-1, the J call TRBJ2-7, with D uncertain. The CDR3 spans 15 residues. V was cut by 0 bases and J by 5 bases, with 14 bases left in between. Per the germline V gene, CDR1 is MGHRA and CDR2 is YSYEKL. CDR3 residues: CASSQDPLGRDEQYF. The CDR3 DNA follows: TGCGCCAGCAGCCAAGATCCCCTAGGACGCGACGAGCAGTACTTC.

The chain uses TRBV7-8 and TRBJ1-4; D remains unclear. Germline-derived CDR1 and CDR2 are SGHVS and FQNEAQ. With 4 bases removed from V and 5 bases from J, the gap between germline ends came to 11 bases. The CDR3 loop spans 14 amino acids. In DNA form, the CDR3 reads TGTGCCAGCAGCTCCGCATTGGGAAATGAAAAACTGTTTTTT. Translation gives CASSSALGNEKLFF.

CDR3 loop: CASGLPRDRDNEQFF. In nucleotides, the CDR3 is TGTGCTAGTGGTTTGCCTCGGGACAGGGACAATGAGCAGTTCTTC. This chain connects TRBV12-5 to TRBJ2-1; 9 nucleotides line up with TRBD1. CDR1 LGHNT and CDR2 FRNRAP come from the germline V gene. V was pared by 2 bases and J by 5 bases, with 4 bases of the junction left unmatched. The CDR3 is made up of 15 amino acids.